These 30 T cell receptor beta chains originate from one sample sequenced in a study of CD8 T cells in ankylosing spondylitis. These receptors have no known antigen. Findings of the study overall: Ankylosing spondylitis blood appeared to be characterized by a TCR beta motif of eight highly homologous variants.

TCRdb re-called the 5' RACE reads through MiXCR, storing one row per CDR3 protein. The table lists 700,000 or so distinct CDR3 sequences, 15% to 20% of them singletons. What was sequenced was blood, either unsorted or a sorted T cell fraction (not recorded which). The receptors derive from a male donor with ankylosing spondylitis.

This clonotype was counted a few times. The chain recombines TRBV3-1 with TRBJ2-7; D is undetermined. V lost 1 base and J lost 4, with 5 bases in between. The CDR3 length is 12 residues. CDR1 is LGHDT, CDR2 YNNKEL, per germline (reference sequence). CDR3 residues: CASSQVVYEQYF. The CDR3 nucleotides are TGTGCCAGCAGCCAAGTGGTGTACGAGCAGTACTTC.

This rearrangement joins TRBV6-5 to TRBJ2-7, with D possibly TRBD1 on 6 matching bases. This CDR3 has 15 amino acids. The V end was cut by 2 bases, the J end by 4 bases, with 15 bases between. CDR1 MNHEY and CDR2 SVGAGI come from the germline V gene. The CDR3 loop reads CASSYGPGVGYEQYF. DNA of the CDR3: TGTGCCAGCAGTTACGGCCCAGGGGTCGGGTACGAGCAGTACTTC.

This clonotype showed up just a few times. This chain connects TRBV6-2 or TRBV6-3 to TRBJ2-7, with D possibly matching TRBD2 (6 bases). Germline CDR1 and CDR2: MNHEY and SVGEGT. With 4 bases removed from V and 3 bases from J, the gap between germline ends came to 16 bases. This CDR3 spans 15 amino acids. The CDR3 sequence is CASSSPTSSRYEQYF. The CDR3 DNA follows: TGTGCCAGCAGTTCACCAACTAGCAGCCGCTACGAGCAGTACTTC.

A few counts support this clonotype. This chain links TRBV29-1 with TRBJ2-5; TRBD2 might be the D (5 bases). This CDR3 has 12 residues. Germline lookup yields CDR1 SQVTM and CDR2 ANQGSEA. V lost 0 bases to trimming and J lost 7 bases, with 9 bases between them. The chain's CDR3 is CSVEDHRGTQYF. CDR3 bases: TGCAGCGTTGAAGATCATCGGGGGACCCAGTACTTC.

This clonotype was counted between two and nine times. This chain joins TRBV12-3 or TRBV12-4 and TRBJ1-3; 12 bases match TRBD1. The CDR3 is made up of 19 amino acids. V was clipped by 8 bases and J by 0 bases; unmatched bases: 14. CDR3 in DNA: TGTGCCAGCCAACCGGGACAGGGGGCTCTTCCCCACTCTGGAAACACCATATATTTT. Translating gives CASQPGQGALPHSGNTIYF.

This clonotype was detected a few times. V gene TRBV18 combines with J gene TRBJ1-1, with a possible D match to TRBD1 (6 bases). The CDR3 consists of 15 residues. V was trimmed by 3 bases and J by 1 base, leaving 12 bases between them. The germline gives CDR1 KGHSH, CDR2 LQKENI. The CDR3 bases are TGTGCCAGCTCACCTTCCAGGACAGCGAACACTGAAGCTTTCTTT. Translation gives CASSPSRTANTEAFF. Supplemented by reference TRBV18 and TRBJ1-1, the full variable domain reads NAGVMQNPRHLVRRRGQEARLRCSPMKGHSHVYWYRQLPEEGLKFMVYLQKENIIDESGMPKERFSAEFPKEGPSILRIQQVVRGDSAAYFCASSPSRTANTEAFFGQGTRLTVV.

In this sample, this clonotype turned up many times. The chain recombines TRBV5-1 with TRBJ2-1; a weak D match, TRBD2 (6 bases). The ends were cut back, 4 bases at V and 1 base at J, with 12 bases in the middle. Germline CDR1 reads SGHRS; CDR2 reads YFSETQ. The CDR3 is made up of 15 amino acids. The chain's CDR3 is CASSPRSGSYNEQFF. CDR3 nucleotides: TGCGCCAGCAGCCCCCGTAGCGGATCCTACAATGAGCAGTTCTTC.

This chain connects TRBV20-1 to TRBJ2-5; TRBD2 is a possible D gene (6 bases). Deletions cut 0 bases from V and 5 bases from J, with 16 bases between. The germline V gene has CDR1 DFQATT and CDR2 SNEGSKA (reference sequence). This CDR3 contains 15 residues. CDR3 amino acids: CSAREGGKAGETQYF. In DNA form, the CDR3 reads TGCAGTGCTAGAGAGGGCGGGAAGGCGGGGGAGACCCAGTACTTC.

This clonotype was counted at least ten times. The rearrangement links TRBV4-2 to TRBJ2-4, with 9 bases matching TRBD2. Trimming removed 0 bases from V and 1 base from J; junction bases left unmatched: 10. Germline CDR1 is LGHNA and CDR2 is YNFKEQ. CDR3 length: 19 residues. CDR3 DNA: TGTGCCAGCAGCCAAGACGATGGCGGGAGGGCCCTCGCCAAAAACATTCAGTACTTC. As protein: CASSQDDGGRALAKNIQYF.

The chain links TRBV5-1 to TRBJ2-3, with 10 bases aligning to TRBD2. CDR1 SGHRS and CDR2 YFSETQ come from the germline V gene. This CDR3 comprises 17 residues. V shed 1 base and J 6 bases; nucleotides not matched to a gene: 11. The CDR3 DNA reads TGCGCCAGCAGCTTGACTATAGCGGGGGGCCGTCCGGATACGCAGTATTTT. This sequence encodes CASSLTIAGGRPDTQYF.

This clonotype was detected many times. This chain links TRBV4-1 with TRBJ1-1; 7 nucleotides align to TRBD1. This CDR3 has 15 residues. The trim removed 4 bases at V and 0 bases at J, leaving 5 bases unmatched. Germline values: CDR1 MGHRA, CDR2 YSYEKL. CDR3 sequence reads: CASSRATGLNTEAFF. CDR3 nucleotide sequence: TGCGCCAGCAGCCGAGCGACAGGGTTGAACACTGAAGCTTTCTTT.

The chain recombines TRBV25-1 with TRBJ2-7; D unclear. There are 13 residues in the CDR3. Trimming left V 4 bases short and J 4 bases short, with 11 bases between. Germline V gene sequence: CDR1 MGHDK, CDR2 SYGVNS. In DNA form, the CDR3 reads TGTGCCAGCAGTGTGGGCAGCCGTTACGAGCAGTACTTC. Translated: CASSVGSRYEQYF.

Only a few counts were recorded for this clonotype. The V call is TRBV11-2, the J call TRBJ2-5, with 8 bases identical to TRBD1. Trimming took 2 bases from V and 4 from J; bases not matched to a gene: 9. CDR1 and CDR2 (germline): SGHAT, FQNNGV. This CDR3 has 16 residues. In DNA form, the CDR3 reads TGTGCCAGCAGCTTAAACCCGACAGGGGTAGCAGAGACCCAGTACTTC. It codes for CASSLNPTGVAETQYF.

This chain links TRBV12-5 with TRBJ2-7; D perhaps matches TRBD1 (5 bases). Germline V gives CDR1 LGHNT, CDR2 FRNRAP. The length of the CDR3 is 14 residues. Trimming took 6 bases from V and 4 from J, leaving 16 bases between them. The DNA for the CDR3 is TGTGCTAGTGGGCCAGGGCGGCTACCTTACGAGCAGTACTTC. Protein sequence: CASGPGRLPYEQYF.

The rearrangement uses TRBV6-5 and TRBJ1-1; D uncertain. The germline CDR1 and CDR2 sequences are MNHEY and SVGAGI. The CDR3 covers 13 residues. V was pared by 2 bases and J by 1 base, with 5 bases between. CDR3 DNA: TGTGCCAGCAGTTACATTGCGAACACTGAAGCTTTCTTT. It encodes CASSYIANTEAFF.

The chain is built from TRBV28 and TRBJ2-7, with D hard to call. The V and J ends lost 7 bases and 0 bases respectively, with 16 bases between them. CDR1 and CDR2 from the germline V gene are MDHEN and SYDVKM. The CDR3 is 15 residues long. This CDR3 is CASTAIRGYSYEQYF. The CDR3 bases are TGTGCCAGCACGGCCATTCGTGGCTACTCCTACGAGCAGTACTTC.

J is TRBJ2-7 and V is TRBV13, with D perhaps matching TRBD1 (6 bases). Germline V gene data show CDR1 as PRHDT and CDR2 as FYEKMQ (reference sequence). The V and J ends lost 0 bases and 4 bases respectively, with 13 bases between them. The CDR3 runs to 15 residues. The CDR3 loop is CASSLGGQTKYEQYF. In nucleotides, the CDR3 is TGTGCCAGCAGCTTAGGCGGACAGACCAAATACGAGCAGTACTTC.

The chain combines TRBV5-5 with TRBJ2-2; TRBD1 might be the D (7 bases). CDR3 length: 15 amino acids. V lost 4 bases to trimming and J lost 2 bases, with 12 bases between them. From germline, CDR1 is SGHKS and CDR2 YYEKEE (reference sequence). Here the CDR3 DNA reads TGTGCCAGCAGCCCGCGGGACAGAAACACCGGGGAGCTGTTTTTT. Its protein product is CASSPRDRNTGELFF.

This clonotype has ten or more counts. The chain carries TRBV5-1 and TRBJ2-1, with 9 bases lining up with TRBD1. Germline V gene lookup returns CDR1 SGHRS and CDR2 YFSETQ. Germline trimming cut 3 bases from V and 3 bases from J; bases unmatched to any gene: 4. This CDR3 has 15 residues. Here the CDR3 reads CASSSSGQGYNEQFF. CDR3 DNA sequence: TGCGCCAGCAGCTCCTCGGGACAGGGCTACAATGAGCAGTTCTTC.

The rearrangement uses TRBV12-3 or TRBV12-4 and TRBJ2-1, with 10 nucleotides matching TRBD1. Trimming cost V 7 bases and J 3 bases; bases outside gene matches: 6. CDR3 length: 15 amino acids. The CDR3 bases are TGTGCCAGCACCCAGACAGGGGGCTTCTACAATGAGCAGTTCTTC. Translation gives CASTQTGGFYNEQFF.

This rearrangement joins TRBV7-3 to TRBJ2-1; 7 positions agree with TRBD2. The CDR3 is 14 amino acids. The germline V gene encodes CDR1 SGHTA and CDR2 FQGTGA. V was clipped by 2 bases and J by 7 bases; unmatched bases: 5. Here the CDR3 reads CASSLGSGMNEQFF. DNA of the CDR3: TGTGCCAGCAGCTTAGGCAGCGGGATGAATGAGCAGTTCTTC.

This clonotype appeared a single time. The chain is built from TRBV20-1 and TRBJ2-1, with 10 bases lining up with TRBD2. V gave up 0 bases and J gave up 5 bases; unmatched junction bases: 10. There are 17 residues in the CDR3. The germline V gene has CDR1 DFQATT and CDR2 SNEGSKA (reference sequence). This chain's CDR3 is CSARDPYTSGAHNEQFF. The CDR3 DNA is TGCAGTGCTAGAGATCCCTACACTAGCGGGGCCCACAATGAGCAGTTCTTC.

This clonotype has only a few counts. The chain carries TRBV6-6 and TRBJ2-7; weak D call: TRBD2 (5 bases). This CDR3 comprises 13 residues. V was shortened by 6 bases and J by 3 bases, with 12 bases between the two germline ends. Germline V gene lookup returns CDR1 MNHNY and CDR2 SVGAGI (reference sequence). The CDR3 protein is CASRDREVYEQYF. Written as DNA, the CDR3 is TGTGCCAGCAGGGATCGGGAAGTCTACGAGCAGTACTTC.

The V and J genes are TRBV4-1 and TRBJ2-1, with TRBD1 matching 11 bases. The J segment lost 9 bases and the V segment lost 3 bases, leaving 4 bases of the junction unmatched. Per the germline V gene, CDR1 is MGHRA and CDR2 is YSYEKL. The CDR3 is made up of 14 amino acids. This CDR3 reads CASSHAGTGGEQFF. The CDR3 DNA reads as TGCGCCAGCAGCCACGCCGGGACAGGGGGTGAGCAGTTCTTC.

Note on this clonotype: The DNA is omitted, as the CDR3 cannot be located on it reliably, and the CDR3 follows TCRdb's listing. The chain couples TRBV2 to TRBJ2-1; the D segment call TRBD1 is taken from the table without a DNA check. From its first to its last residue, the CDR3 has 15 amino acids. Looked up from germline, CDR1 is SNHLY and CDR2 is FYNNEI. This chain's CDR3 is CASSSSDGVQSQQFF.

CDR3 sequence: CSASARQGPQETQYF. Here the CDR3 DNA reads TGCAGTGCTAGCGCCAGACAGGGGCCCCAAGAGACCCAGTACTTC. J is TRBJ2-5 and V is TRBV20-1; TRBD1 aligns across 8 bases. The V segment lost 3 bases and the J segment 1 base; nucleotides outside the gene matches: 7. Germline-derived CDR1 and CDR2 are DFQATT and SNEGSKA (reference sequence). The CDR3 is 15 amino acids.

The chain employs TRBV29-1 and TRBJ2-1; either TRBD1 or TRBD2 may supply D (7 bases each). V shed 1 base and J shed 8 bases, with 24 bases lying between them. Germline CDR1 and CDR2: SQVTM and ANQGSEA. The CDR3 sequence is 17 residues long. CDR3 protein: CSVEAPYQGGADDEQFF. As DNA, the CDR3 is TGCAGCGTTGAAGCCCCTTATCAGGGGGGGGCCGACGATGAGCAGTTCTTC.

The V call is TRBV5-5, the J call TRBJ2-1, with 7 bases that match TRBD2. This CDR3 is 14 amino acids long. The J segment lost 5 bases and the V segment lost 4 bases, leaving 6 bases of the junction unmatched. Germline CDR1 SGHKS, CDR2 YYEKEE (reference sequence). The CDR3 protein is CASSGRDYNNEQFF. The DNA of the CDR3 is TGTGCCAGCAGCGGCCGGGACTACAACAATGAGCAGTTCTTC.

The rearrangement links TRBV5-1 to TRBJ2-7; 7 bases are shared with TRBD2. Germline-derived CDR1 and CDR2 are SGHRS and YFSETQ. Losses at the gene ends were 0 bases for V and 1 base for J; bases not matched to a gene: 7. This CDR3 is 16 amino acids long. This CDR3 reads CASSLAEAGLSYEQYF. The CDR3 nucleotides are TGCGCCAGCAGCTTGGCCGAAGCGGGATTGTCCTACGAGCAGTACTTC. The full variable domain, completed using reference TRBV5-1 and TRBJ2-7, is KAGVTQTPRYLIKTRGQQVTLSCSPISGHRSVSWYQQTPGQGLQFLFEYFSETQRNKGNFPGRFSGRQFSNSRSEMNVSTLELGDSALYLCASSLAEAGLSYEQYFGPGTRLTVT.

The rearrangement joins TRBV2 to TRBJ2-5; D may be TRBD2 (6 bases). V was trimmed by 4 bases and J by 5 bases, leaving 11 bases between them. Looked up from germline, CDR1 is SNHLY and CDR2 is FYNNEI. This CDR3 has 13 amino acids. The CDR3 here is CASSVGLRETQYF. In DNA, the CDR3 is TGTGCCAGCAGTGTGGGACTTCGGGAGACCCAGTACTTC.